This T cell receptor beta chain was found in a study of blood T cell repertoires in COVID-19. Turning to the study itself: The United States, Italy and Spain provided the acute and convalescent COVID-19 samples. T cells, B-cell-depleted T cells, or PBMCs supplied cDNA or gDNA.

The V end was cut by 0 bases, the J end by 0 bases, with 10 bases between. CDR3 size: 16 residues. CDR1 and CDR2 from the germline V gene are SGDLS and YYNGEE. Generated by immunoSEQ multiplex PCR, the TCRdb table keeps only in-frame clones and is missing some. Of approximately 14,000 clones in the sample, less than 90% were seen once. The clonotype originates from a woman aged 70-85 years in a cohort sampled during active or convalescent COVID-19. The genes are TRBV9 and TRBJ2-1; perhaps TRBD2 as D (6 bases). Sequencing was done on a sample of peripheral blood. CDR3 residues: CASSVAGGISYNEQFF. CDR3 coding DNA: TGTGCCAGCAGCGTAGCTGGAGGGATCTCCTACAATGAGCAGTTCTTC. The full variable domain, in which reference TRBV9 and TRBJ2-1 provide the parts outside the CDR3, is DSGVTQTPKHLITATGQRVTLRCSPRSGDLSVYWYQQSLDQGLQFLIQYYNGEERAKGNILERFSAQQFPDLHSELNLSSLELGDSALYFCASSVAGGISYNEQFFGPGTRLTVL.